This TCR beta chain emerged from a study of identical twins (dated by TCRdb to about 2016). Regarding the research as a whole: To test whether fetal clonotypes persist, the study used deep sequencing on TCR alpha and beta repertoires from monozygotic twins, unrelated adults of various ages, and cord blood. To rule out contamination, the twin experiments were replicated at different times with different library preparation protocols.

Comments on this clonotype: Its antigen is still unknown. No quality values exist for individual bases; no much larger clone is one base distant.

Library prep was done by 5' RACE. The sample was run on an Illumina HiSeq 2000. Template switching added a universal primer binding site, and the final cDNA carried a unique molecular identifier that allowed TCR cDNA molecules to be counted accurately. First-strand cDNA for TCR alpha and beta chains was synthesized from specific primers in the conserved constant-segment region. To control for contamination, every cDNA library was double barcoded, receiving both a SMART-Mk sample barcode and Illumina barcodes. Two successive PCR steps introduced TruSeq adapter sequences along with Illumina sample barcodes. The TCR alpha and beta cDNA libraries were sequenced on the Illumina HiSeq platform using custom primers. The source study handled its data this way. Unique molecular identifiers were extracted from raw reads with MiGEC, and CDR3 positions were determined with MiXCR. Recombination models were inferred per individual with the repgenHMM and IGoR tools using an EM algorithm. The tcR package in R was used for shared clonotype analysis, with sharing normalized by the product of cloneset sizes. To study raw recombination free of thymic and clonal selection effects, out-of-frame nonproductive sequences were analyzed. The raw public reads went through TCRdb reprocessing: fastp at Q25, MiXCR clone calling, in-frame beta chains kept. When rows share a CDR3 protein, they turn into one entry using the most common DNA and genes. The V and J calls here are based on TCRdb, not the publication. The table for this sample lists about 570,000 distinct CDR3 sequences; 9.6% of them were counted only once. More than 2.5% of the sample is in the top ten clones.

Broader findings and caveats from the paper: Invariant T cells such as MAIT and iNKT could partly confound zero-insertion analyses, though diverse VJ usage argued against this for most clonotypes. Compared with coincidental sharing between unrelated individuals, out-of-frame TCR alpha sequences shared between twins showed an excess of sequences with low generation probability. Abundant cord blood beta clonotypes had fewer insertions, young adult naive repertoires showed a similar but weaker trend, and memory repertoires showed no such trend. The excess sharing between twins in beta out-of-frame sequences was weaker because fewer shared sequences reduced the signal-to-noise ratio. In monozygotic twins, recombination models systematically underestimated out-of-frame TCR alpha sharing, but the models matched the sharing seen between unrelated individuals. Because the same donors could not be followed over many years, the conclusions depended on cross-sectional statistical analysis.

V drops 3 bases and J drops 1 base, leaving 12 bases in between. CDR3 length: 15 amino acids, cysteine to phenylalanine. Only the CDR3 portion is preserved as DNA: 45 bases, with reading frame beginning at the first base. CDR1 is given as KGHSH and CDR2 as LQKENI, both from the germline V gene. Only healthy Caucasian donors were included. Three pairs of female monozygotic twins, all aged roughly 18 to 29 years, were included in the twin cohort. RNA for TCR libraries was isolated from peripheral blood mononuclear cells. The data were also submitted as part of a second study, on yellow fever vaccine responses in identical twins. The second study also describes: The T cell response to vaccination in identical twins was reported by the authors to appear partly convergent and partly personalized. In identical twins, the study followed T cell clones that responded to the vaccine with precision.

The receptor comes from a young woman in good health. The sequencing input was PBMCs. The chain is made from TRBV18 and TRBJ1-1; tentative D gene TRBD1, with 6 bases matching. CDR3 protein: CASSPTWTENTEAFF. The DNA is TGTGCCAGCTCACCTACCTGGACAGAGAACACTGAAGCTTTCTTT.